One sample yielded the 3 T cell receptor beta chains listed below, sequenced in a study of technical replicates of blood from a handful of donors. TCRdb's copy holds only in-frame clones and misses some; the assay was immunoSEQ multiplex PCR. The sample contains about 74,000 clones, just under 95% of which appear only once. The sample comprised T cells isolated from PBMCs. The receptors here all came from a human donor in good health.

In this sample, this clone turned up a few times. The V call is TRBV10-1, the J call TRBJ1-6; D perhaps matches TRBD1 (6 bases). The V gene lost 0 bases and the J gene lost 9 bases, with 9 bases spanning the gap. This CDR3 is 14 amino acids long. Per the germline V gene, CDR1 is WNHNN and CDR2 is SYGVQD (reference sequence). DNA of the CDR3: TGCGCCAGCAGTGAGTCTCAGGGGTCTTCACCCCTCCACTTT. Residues: CASSESQGSSPLHF.

The CDR3 reads CASSLAQSTGTNEKLFF. As DNA, the CDR3 is TGTGCCAGCAGCTTAGCGCAGTCAACAGGGACTAATGAAAAACTGTTTTTT. V is TRBV7-6 and J is TRBJ1-4, with D tentatively TRBD1 (6 bases). CDR3 length: 17 residues. Germline V gene data show CDR1 as SGHVS and CDR2 as FNYEAQ. V gave up 0 bases and J gave up 2 bases, with 13 bases separating them. Drawing the rest from reference TRBV7-6 and TRBJ1-4, the complete variable domain is GAGVSQSPRYKVTKRGQDVALRCDPISGHVSLYWYRQALGQGPEFLTYFNYEAQQDKSGLPNDRFSAERPEGSISTLTIQRTEQRDSAMYRCASSLAQSTGTNEKLFFGSGTQLSVL.

The chain has TRBV15 and TRBJ1-4; D ambiguous. Germline CDR1 LNHNV, CDR2 YYDKDF (reference sequence). This CDR3 has 15 residues. The V end was cut by 0 bases, the J end by 7 bases, with 12 bases between. CDR3 nucleotides: TGTGCCACCAGCAGAGACAACCTAGCGGGTGAAAAACTGTTTTTT. Protein product: CATSRDNLAGEKLFF.